In its sample, the clone carrying this T cell receptor (beta chain) was seen many times. No antigen is known for it. The missing CDR3 end, 3 residues past where the read stops, is filled in from the germline J gene. The CDR3 has 16 residues. Germline assignment: CDR1 SNHLY and CDR2 FYNNEI. V was clipped by 6 bases and J by 6 bases; unmatched bases: 7. The data derive from a study of T cell clonality in common variable immunodeficiency. Notes on the study in general: Repertoire-complication correlations in CVID were limited by patient heterogeneity.

The repertoire was sequenced with immunoSEQ multiplex PCR; TCRdb's copy has only in-frame clones and lacks some. This set yields about 32,000 clones and no singletons; the top ten hold 9.5%. The genes are TRBV2 and TRBJ2-3, with 15 bases lining up with TRBD2. Sequencing was done on a sample of peripheral blood mononuclear cells. The origin of this receptor is a person aged 18 to 75 in good health. The CDR3 loop reads CASRGGLAGGTDTQYF. The CDR3 bases that were read are TGTGCCAGCAGGGGGGGACTAGCGGGGGGTACGGATACG.